This passage covers 11 T cell receptor beta chains from one sample sequenced in a study of cytomegalovirus exposure and HLA in healthy donors (dated by TCRdb to 2015 to 2018). Libraries were built with the immunoSEQ multiplex PCR assay. For the multiplex PCR, a mixture combining 60 forward primers for TCR Vbeta segments and 13 reverse primers for TCR Jbeta segments was used. TCRdb holds this immuneACCESS table with in-frame rearrangements only. Some clones are missing; in checked studies, unresolved V genes explain under half, and the rest has no known cause. A total of 65,000 to 75,000 clones appear in this sample, approximately 71% of them only once. The ten most abundant clones make up roughly 1.9% of the sample. Sample: PBMCs. The source of these receptors is a woman aged 25-40 years in good health and CMV-seronegative.

The chain has TRBV5-4 and TRBJ2-5; 8 nucleotides match TRBD1. V gave up 6 bases and J gave up 1 base; unmatched junction bases: 5. The CDR3 spans 14 residues. The V gene's germline CDR1 is SGHNT and CDR2 YYREEE (reference sequence). The CDR3 region has the DNA TGTGCCAGCAACGTAGGACAGGGCCAAGAGACCCAGTACTTC. This sequence encodes CASNVGQGQETQYF.

The genes are TRBV7-7 and TRBJ2-7; a weak D match, TRBD1 (6 bases). In germline, CDR1 is SSHAT, CDR2 FNYEAQ (reference sequence). V lost 5 bases, J lost 1 base, and 12 bases lay in between. The length of the CDR3 is 14 residues. The CDR3 here is CASSPWDNSYEQYF. CDR3 DNA sequence: TGTGCCAGCAGCCCGTGGGACAATTCCTACGAGCAGTACTTC.

The chain carries TRBV19 and TRBJ2-2; 8 nucleotides agree with TRBD1. Germline-derived CDR1 and CDR2 are LNHDA and SQIVND (reference sequence). The CDR3 runs 15 residues. V shed 4 bases, J shed 4 bases, and the junction held 5 bases outside the gene matches. The CDR3: CASSTPDRVTGELFF. DNA of the CDR3: TGTGCCAGTAGTACCCCGGACAGGGTCACCGGGGAGCTGTTTTTT.

V and J are TRBV6-1 and TRBJ2-1, with TRBD2 matching 10 bases. Germline V lookup: CDR1 MNHNS, CDR2 SASEGT. V trimming: 8 bases; J trimming: 3 bases; junction bases outside the gene matches: 4. CDR3 length: 14 amino acids. The CDR3 loop is CASQTSGFYNEQFF. The DNA of the CDR3 is TGTGCCAGCCAGACTAGCGGGTTCTACAATGAGCAGTTCTTC.

This clone was found once. The chain joins TRBV6-5 to TRBJ1-3; D remains unclear. V shed 6 bases and J shed 4 bases, with 7 bases lying between them. Germline V gives CDR1 MNHEY, CDR2 SVGAGI. CDR3 size: 12 residues. The CDR3 sequence: CASRALGNTIYF. As DNA, the CDR3 is TGTGCCAGCAGAGCATTGGGAAACACCATATATTTT.

The rearrangement joins TRBV5-4 to TRBJ2-7; a possible D gene is TRBD1 (7 bases). The V and J ends lost 5 bases and 1 base respectively, with 10 bases between them. The CDR3 extends over 13 amino acids. Germline lookup yields CDR1 SGHNT and CDR2 YYREEE (reference sequence). CDR3 region: CASRAGGSYEQYF. CDR3 in DNA: TGTGCCAGCAGGGCAGGGGGGTCCTACGAGCAGTACTTC.

This clone has more than one count but fewer than ten. The chain carries TRBV7-2 and TRBJ2-2, with 9 bases lining up with TRBD2. Unmatched junction bases numbered 2, after V lost 5 bases and J lost 1 base. CDR1 and CDR2 from the germline V gene are SGHTA and FQGNSA. The CDR3 runs to 15 residues. CDR3 in amino acids: CASSGGGENTGELFF. Written as DNA, the CDR3 is TGTGCCAGCAGCGGCGGGGGGGAGAACACCGGGGAGCTGTTTTTT.

The rearrangement uses TRBV2 and TRBJ2-5; D perhaps matches TRBD2 (6 bases). This CDR3 is built from 14 residues. Germline V lookup: CDR1 SNHLY, CDR2 FYNNEI. V gave up 7 bases and J gave up 2 bases, with 14 bases separating them. The CDR3 nucleotides are TGTGCCAGCAAAGGGATGGGGGGTCAAGAGACCCAGTACTTC. This gives the protein CASKGMGGQETQYF.

This clone was seen a few times. V and J are TRBV7-2 and TRBJ2-7; D unresolved. V lost 1 base and J lost 6, with 7 bases in between. CDR1 and CDR2 from the germline V gene are SGHTA and FQGNSA. The CDR3 covers 12 residues. The CDR3 here is CASSLGTSEQYF. CDR3 nucleotides: TGTGCCAGCAGCTTAGGAACAAGCGAGCAGTACTTC.

The CDR3 nucleotides are TGTGCCAGCAGTCCAGGGGGCGAGGGGAACACCATATATTTT. It specifies CASSPGGEGNTIYF. The chain combines TRBV6-5 with TRBJ1-3; the match to TRBD1 covers 8 bases. Looked up from germline, CDR1 is MNHEY and CDR2 is SVGAGI. V shed 5 bases, J shed 7 bases, and the junction held 7 bases outside the gene matches. The CDR3 runs 14 residues.

V and J are TRBV5-1 and TRBJ1-2; TRBD1 is a possible D gene (5 bases). The CDR3 extends over 15 amino acids. Trimming took off 3 bases at V and 8 bases at J, with 20 bases between the two ends. Germline CDR1 SGHRS, CDR2 YFSETQ. The CDR3 bases are TGCGCCAGCAGCTGGGCCGGGGGATCCGAGGGAGGCTACACCTTC. It yields the protein CASSWAGGSEGGYTF.